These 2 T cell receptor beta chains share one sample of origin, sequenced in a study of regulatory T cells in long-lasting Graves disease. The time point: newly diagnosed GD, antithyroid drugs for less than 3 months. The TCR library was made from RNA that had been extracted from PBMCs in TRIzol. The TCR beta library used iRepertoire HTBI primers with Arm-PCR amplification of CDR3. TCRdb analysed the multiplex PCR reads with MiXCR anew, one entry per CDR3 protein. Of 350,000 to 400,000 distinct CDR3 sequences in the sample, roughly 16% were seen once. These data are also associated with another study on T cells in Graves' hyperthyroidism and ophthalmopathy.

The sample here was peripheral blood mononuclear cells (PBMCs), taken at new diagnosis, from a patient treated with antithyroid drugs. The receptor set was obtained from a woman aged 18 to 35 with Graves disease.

CDR3 protein: CASSPDPGWGYTF. CDR3 nucleotide sequence: TGTGCCAGCAGCCCAGACCCGGGCTGGGGCTACACCTTC. The chain joins TRBV3-1 to TRBJ1-2; unclear D gene. CDR1 and CDR2 (germline): LGHDT, YNNKEL (reference sequence). V was clipped by 4 bases and J by 8 bases, with 14 bases between them. The CDR3 is 13 residues long.

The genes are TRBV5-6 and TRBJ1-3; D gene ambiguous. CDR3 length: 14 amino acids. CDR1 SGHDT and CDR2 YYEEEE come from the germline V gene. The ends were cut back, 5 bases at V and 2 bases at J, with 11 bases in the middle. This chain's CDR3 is CASRIRFPGNTIYF. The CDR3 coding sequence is TGTGCCAGCAGAATCAGGTTCCCTGGAAACACCATATATTTT.